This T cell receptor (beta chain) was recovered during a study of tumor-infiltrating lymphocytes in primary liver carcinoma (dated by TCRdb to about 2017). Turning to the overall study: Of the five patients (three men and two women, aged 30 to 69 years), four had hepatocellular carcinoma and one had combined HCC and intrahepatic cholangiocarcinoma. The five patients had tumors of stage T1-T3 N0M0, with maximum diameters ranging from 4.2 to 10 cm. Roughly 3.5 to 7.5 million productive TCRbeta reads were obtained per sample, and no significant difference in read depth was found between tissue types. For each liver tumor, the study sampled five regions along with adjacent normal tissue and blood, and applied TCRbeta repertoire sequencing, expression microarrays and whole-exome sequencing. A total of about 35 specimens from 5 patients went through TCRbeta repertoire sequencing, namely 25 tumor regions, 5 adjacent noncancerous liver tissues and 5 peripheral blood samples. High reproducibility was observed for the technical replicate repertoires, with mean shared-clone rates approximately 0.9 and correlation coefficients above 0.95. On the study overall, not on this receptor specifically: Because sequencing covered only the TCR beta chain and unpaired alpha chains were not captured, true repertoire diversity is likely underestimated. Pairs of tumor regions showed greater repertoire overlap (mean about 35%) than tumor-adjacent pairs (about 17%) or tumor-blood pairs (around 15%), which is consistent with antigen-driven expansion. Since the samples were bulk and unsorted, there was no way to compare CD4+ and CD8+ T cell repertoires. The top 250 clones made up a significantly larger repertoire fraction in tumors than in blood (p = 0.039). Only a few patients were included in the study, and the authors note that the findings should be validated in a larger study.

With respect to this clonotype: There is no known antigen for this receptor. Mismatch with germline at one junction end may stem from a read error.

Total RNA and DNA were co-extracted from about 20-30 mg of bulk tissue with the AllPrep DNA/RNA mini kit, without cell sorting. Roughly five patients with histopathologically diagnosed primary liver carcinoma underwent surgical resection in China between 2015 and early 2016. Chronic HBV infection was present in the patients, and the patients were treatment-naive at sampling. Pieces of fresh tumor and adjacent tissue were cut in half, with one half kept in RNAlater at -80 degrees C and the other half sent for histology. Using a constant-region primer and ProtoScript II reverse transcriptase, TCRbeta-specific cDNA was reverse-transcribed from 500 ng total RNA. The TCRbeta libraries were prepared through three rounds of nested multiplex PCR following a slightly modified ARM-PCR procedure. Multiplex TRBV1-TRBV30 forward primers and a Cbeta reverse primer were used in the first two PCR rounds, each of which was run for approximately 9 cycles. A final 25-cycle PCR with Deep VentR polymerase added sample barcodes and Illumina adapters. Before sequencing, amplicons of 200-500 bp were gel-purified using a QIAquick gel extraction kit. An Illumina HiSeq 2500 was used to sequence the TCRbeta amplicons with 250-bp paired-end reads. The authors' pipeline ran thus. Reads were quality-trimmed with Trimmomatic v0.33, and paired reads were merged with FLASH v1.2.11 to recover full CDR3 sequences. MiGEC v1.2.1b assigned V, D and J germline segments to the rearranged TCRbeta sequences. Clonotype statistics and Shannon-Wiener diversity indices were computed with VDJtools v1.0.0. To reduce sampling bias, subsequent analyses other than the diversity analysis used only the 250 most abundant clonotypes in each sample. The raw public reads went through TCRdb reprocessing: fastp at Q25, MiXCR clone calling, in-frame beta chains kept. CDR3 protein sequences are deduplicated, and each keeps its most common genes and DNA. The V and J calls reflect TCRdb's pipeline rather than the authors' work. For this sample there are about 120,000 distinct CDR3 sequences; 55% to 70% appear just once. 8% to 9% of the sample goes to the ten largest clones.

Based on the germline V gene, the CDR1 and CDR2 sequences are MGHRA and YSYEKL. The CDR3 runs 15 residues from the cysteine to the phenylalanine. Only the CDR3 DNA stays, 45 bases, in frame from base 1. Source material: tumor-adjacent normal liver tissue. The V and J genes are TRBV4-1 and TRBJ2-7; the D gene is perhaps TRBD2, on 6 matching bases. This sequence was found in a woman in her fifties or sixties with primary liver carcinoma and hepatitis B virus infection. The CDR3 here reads CAISQVTGLLYEQYF. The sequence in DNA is TGCGCCATCAGCCAAGTGACTGGACTACTCTACGAGCAGTACTTC.